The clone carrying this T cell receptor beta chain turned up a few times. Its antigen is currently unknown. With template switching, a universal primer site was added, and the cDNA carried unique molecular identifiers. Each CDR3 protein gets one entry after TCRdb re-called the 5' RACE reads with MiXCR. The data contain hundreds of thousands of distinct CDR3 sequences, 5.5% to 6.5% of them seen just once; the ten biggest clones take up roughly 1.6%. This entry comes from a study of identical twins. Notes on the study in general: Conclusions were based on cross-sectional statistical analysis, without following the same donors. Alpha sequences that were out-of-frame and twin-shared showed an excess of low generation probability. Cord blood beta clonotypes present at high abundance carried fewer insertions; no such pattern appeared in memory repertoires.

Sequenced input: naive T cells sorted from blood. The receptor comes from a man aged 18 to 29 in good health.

This CDR3 is CSVEAPIAGPFYEQYF. In DNA, the CDR3 is TGCAGCGTTGAAGCCCCCATAGCGGGACCATTCTACGAGCAGTACTTC. The chain employs TRBV29-1 and TRBJ2-7, with 8 bases matching TRBD2. V trimming: 1 base; J trimming: 3 bases; junction bases outside the gene matches: 11. Germline V gene lookup returns CDR1 SQVTM and CDR2 ANQGSEA. CDR3 size: 16 residues.